This T cell receptor (beta chain) was recovered during a study of blood T cell repertoires in COVID-19. Looking at the study overall: From T cells, B-cell-depleted T cells, or PBMCs came the material, which was cDNA or gDNA.

Assay: immunoSEQ multiplex PCR; the TCRdb copy retains only in-frame clones and omits some. The table has about 270,000 clones, 86% seen once; the top ten hold 5.5% to 6%. Trimming cost V 2 bases and J 3 bases; bases outside gene matches: 4. The CDR3 runs 15 residues. Per germline, CDR1 SGHRS and CDR2 YFSETQ. The TCR originated in a woman older than 75 with COVID-19, enrolled during active disease. The chain links TRBV5-1 to TRBJ2-2, with 7 bases aligning to TRBD2. Sequencing input: peripheral blood. CDR3 protein: CASSLLATDTGELFF. The CDR3 DNA reads as TGCGCCAGCAGCTTACTAGCGACTGACACCGGGGAGCTGTTTTTT.